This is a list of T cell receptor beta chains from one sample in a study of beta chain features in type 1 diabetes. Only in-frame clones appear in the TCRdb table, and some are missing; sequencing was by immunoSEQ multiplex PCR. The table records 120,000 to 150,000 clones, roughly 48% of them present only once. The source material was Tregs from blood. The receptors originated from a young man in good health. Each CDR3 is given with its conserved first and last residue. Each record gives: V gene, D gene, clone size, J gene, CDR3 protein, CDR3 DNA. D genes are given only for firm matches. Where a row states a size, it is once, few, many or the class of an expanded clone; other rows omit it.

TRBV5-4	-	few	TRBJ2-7	CASSFGRANTYEQYF	TGTGCCAGCAGCTTTGGGCGGGCCAACACCTACGAGCAGTACTTC
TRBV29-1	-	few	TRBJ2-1	CSVKQYNEQFF	TGCAGCGTTAAACAGTACAATGAGCAGTTCTTC
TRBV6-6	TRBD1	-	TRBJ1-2	CASSSQSRDRVRYTF	TGTGCCAGCAGTTCCCAGTCCCGGGACAGGGTCCGCTACACCTTC
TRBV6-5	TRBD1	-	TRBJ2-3	CASRPQGASDTQYF	TGTGCCAGCAGACCACAGGGGGCCTCAGATACGCAGTATTTT
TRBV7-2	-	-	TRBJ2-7	CASSLVLLASGEQYF	TGTGCCAGCAGCTTAGTGCTACTAGCTTCGGGGGAGCAGTACTTC
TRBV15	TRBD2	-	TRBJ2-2	CATSRDIRWGGNTGELFF	TGTGCCACCAGCAGAGATATTAGGTGGGGGGGGAACACCGGGGAGCTGTTTTTT
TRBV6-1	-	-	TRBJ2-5	CASSENGGKETQYF	TGTGCCAGCAGTGAAAATGGCGGGAAGGAGACCCAGTACTTC
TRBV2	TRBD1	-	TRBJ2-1	CASRTGTGSYNEQFF	TGTGCCAGCAGGACCGGGACAGGCTCCTACAATGAGCAGTTCTTC
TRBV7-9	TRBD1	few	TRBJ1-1	CASRSLTGGLGAFF	TGTGCCAGCAGATCTCTGACAGGGGGACTAGGAGCTTTCTTT
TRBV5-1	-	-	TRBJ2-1	CASSLLNEQFF	TGCGCCAGCAGCTTGTTAAATGAGCAGTTCTTC
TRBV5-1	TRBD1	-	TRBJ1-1	CASSRLPGGTEAFF	TGCGCCAGCAGCAGATTGCCAGGGGGCACTGAAGCTTTCTTT
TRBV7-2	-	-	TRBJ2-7	CASSLVAYSYEQYF	TGTGCCAGCAGCTTAGTGGCTTACTCCTACGAGCAGTACTTC
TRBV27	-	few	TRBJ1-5	CASSFYSNQPQHF	TGTGCCAGCAGTTTTTATAGCAATCAGCCCCAGCATTTT
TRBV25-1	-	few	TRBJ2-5	CASRGSAGETQYF	TGTGCCAGCCGGGGATCCGCAGGAGAGACCCAGTACTTC
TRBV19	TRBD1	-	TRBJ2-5	CASSVGTGTETQYF	TGTGCCAGTAGTGTGGGGACAGGTACGGAGACCCAGTACTTC
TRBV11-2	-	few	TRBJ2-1	CASSLVDTEQFF	TGTGCCAGCTCCTTGGTTGACACTGAGCAGTTCTTC
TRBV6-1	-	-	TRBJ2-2	CASTEGNTGELFF	TGTGCCAGCACGGAGGGGAACACCGGGGAGCTGTTTTTT
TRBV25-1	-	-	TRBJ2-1	CASSEISEFSYNEQFF	TGTGCCAGCAGTGAAATTAGCGAGTTCTCCTACAATGAGCAGTTCTTC
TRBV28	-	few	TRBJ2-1	CASNRPGHDDNEQFF	TGTGCCAGCAATCGACCGGGACACGACGACAATGAGCAGTTCTTC
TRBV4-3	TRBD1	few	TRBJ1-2	CASSSSAGDRGIGYTF	TGCGCCAGCAGCTCCTCCGCGGGGGACAGGGGGATCGGCTACACCTTC
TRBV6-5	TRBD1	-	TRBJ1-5	CASSMDRGRRQPQHF	TGTGCCAGCAGTATGGACAGGGGGCGCCGACAGCCCCAGCATTTT
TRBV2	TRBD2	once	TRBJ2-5	CASSEALRGGETQYF	TGTGCCAGCAGTGAAGCGCTTCGCGGGGGTGAGACCCAGTACTTC
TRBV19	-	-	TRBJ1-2	CASRKGTGRRYGYTF	TGTGCCAGTAGAAAGGGAACCGGAAGGAGGTATGGCTACACCTTC
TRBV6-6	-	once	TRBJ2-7	CASSYSDLPYEQYF	TGTGCCAGCAGTTACTCTGACTTGCCCTACGAGCAGTACTTC
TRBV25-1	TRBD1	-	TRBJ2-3	CASSSQWGQGGPDTQYF	TGTGCCAGCAGTTCGCAATGGGGACAGGGTGGTCCAGATACGCAGTATTTT
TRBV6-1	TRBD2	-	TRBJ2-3	CASSALLAGGVDTQYF	TGTGCCAGCAGTGCCCTCCTGGCGGGGGGCGTAGATACGCAGTATTTT
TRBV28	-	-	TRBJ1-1	CASRKDGMNTEAFF	TGTGCCAGCAGAAAGGACGGGATGAACACTGAAGCTTTCTTT
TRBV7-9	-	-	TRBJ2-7	CASSLKRANEQYF	TGTGCCAGCAGCCTGAAGAGGGCGAACGAGCAGTACTTC
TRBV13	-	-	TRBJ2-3	CASSNTGRFYTQYF	TGTGCCAGCAGCAATACAGGGAGATTTTATACGCAGTATTTT
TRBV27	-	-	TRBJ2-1	CASSPSRNIHNEQFF	TGTGCCAGCAGTCCTTCTAGGAACATACACAATGAGCAGTTCTTC
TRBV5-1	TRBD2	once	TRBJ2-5	CASSLEGRGDPVETQYF	TGCGCCAGCAGCTTGGAAGGGCGGGGGGACCCTGTGGAGACCCAGTACTTC
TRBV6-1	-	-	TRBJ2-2	CASSEIRGTGELFF	TGTGCCAGCAGTGAAATCAGGGGTACCGGGGAGCTGTTTTTT
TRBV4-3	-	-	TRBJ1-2	CASSPRFAGAPLGYTF	TGCGCCAGCAGCCCTCGATTCGCGGGGGCCCCTCTTGGCTACACCTTC
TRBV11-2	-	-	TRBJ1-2	CASSRQEAGGYTF	TGTGCCAGCAGCCGACAGGAGGCGGGTGGCTACACCTTC
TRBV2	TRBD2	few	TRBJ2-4	CASRFDREGKNIQYF	TGTGCCAGCAGATTCGACCGGGAGGGCAAAAACATTCAGTACTTC
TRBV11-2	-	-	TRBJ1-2	CASSRSGGDGYGYTF	TGTGCCAGCAGCCGATCGGGAGGGGATGGATATGGCTACACCTTC
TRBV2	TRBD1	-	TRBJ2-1	CAGADRGLNEQFF	TGTGCGGGAGCCGACAGGGGGCTTAATGAGCAGTTCTTC
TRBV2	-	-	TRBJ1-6	CASGRGAGRNNSPLHF	TGTGCCAGCGGCAGGGGAGCGGGGCGGAATAATTCACCCCTCCACTTT
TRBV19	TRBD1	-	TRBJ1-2	CASSISAGQRNYGYTF	TGTGCCAGTAGTATCTCCGCGGGACAGAGAAACTATGGCTACACCTTC
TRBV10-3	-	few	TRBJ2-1	CAIGRSSYNEQFF	TGTGCCATCGGTCGGAGTTCCTACAATGAGCAGTTCTTC